This T cell receptor beta chain was recorded in a study of regulatory T cells in long-lasting Graves disease. Time point specified: newly diagnosed GD, antithyroid drugs for less than 3 months. With RNA extracted from PBMCs as input, the TCR library was made. Investigators prepared the TCR beta libraries by applying iRepertoire HTBI primers and Arm-PCR of CDR3 regions. TCRdb used MiXCR to reprocess the multiplex PCR reads, holding one entry per CDR3 protein. The profile shows roughly 500,000 distinct CDR3 sequences, around 12% of them singletons. The table lists this clonotype with many counts. The sample was also reused in another study, on T cells in Graves' hyperthyroidism and ophthalmopathy. From that study: With a median lead of approximately 6 months before onset, the model predicted ophthalmopathy.

The sequence was collected from a woman in her 30s with Graves disease. The sequences come from peripheral blood mononuclear cells (PBMCs), collected at new diagnosis, from a patient treated with antithyroid drugs.

CDR3 DNA: TGTGCCAGCTCACGACGCCTTGGGGATGAAGCTTTCTTT. This encodes CASSRRLGDEAFF. V and J are TRBV18 and TRBJ1-1; D remains unclear. The V and J ends lost 4 bases and 7 bases respectively, with 13 bases between them. This CDR3 is built from 13 residues. Germline values: CDR1 KGHSH, CDR2 LQKENI.